The TCR beta chain under discussion was sequenced for a study of T cells in Graves' hyperthyroidism and ophthalmopathy. Study-level information: Peripheral blood specimens were obtained at initial diagnosis, prior to any treatment.

Trimming removed 3 bases at V and 7 bases at J, with 12 bases between. CDR3 size: 13 residues. Germline CDR1 is MNHEY and CDR2 is SMNVEV (reference sequence). This clonotype was counted once. As yet, its antigen is unknown. A much larger clone differs from this one at a single base, so this may be a read error. Amplified TCR beta CDR3 regions derived from RNA transcripts. The TCR CDR3 was amplified in a first-round RT-PCR using the HTBI primer set. MiXCR, applied by TCRdb to the multiplex PCR reads, yields one record per CDR3 protein. The profile shows around 420,000 distinct CDR3 sequences, approximately 14% of them singletons. Study observations and caveats: Classification by a 13 V-J model distinguished ophthalmopathy from stable hyperthyroidism. The majority of expanded thyroid clonotypes above 0.001 also appeared in blood.

The sample was blood. This sequence joins TRBV27 and TRBJ2-5, with D possibly being TRBD2 (6 bases). This sequence originates from a woman aged 18 to 35 with Graves' hyperthyroidism. The CDR3 DNA reads as TGTGCCAGCAGTTTCGCGGGGTGGGGGACCCAGTACTTC. This translates into CASSFAGWGTQYF.